These 26 T cell receptor beta chains originate from one sample sequenced in a study of control samples from healthy donors and cancer patients. This table comes from immunoSEQ multiplex PCR, and its TCRdb copy is limited to in-frame clones, with some not included. The data show 150,000 to 200,000 clones, around 90% seen once. The sequencing sample was made of blood. Every receptor here comes from a woman in her twenties or thirties in good health.

This chain uses TRBV29-1 with TRBJ2-3; TRBD2 aligns across 11 bases. CDR3 length equals 20 residues. From germline, CDR1 is SQVTM and CDR2 ANQGSEA. V shed 4 bases and J 3 bases; nucleotides not matched to a gene: 21. The CDR3 region is CSVGGRGASGRMARTDTQYF. DNA for the CDR3: TGCAGCGTTGGAGGCAGGGGGGCTAGCGGGAGGATGGCGAGGACAGATACGCAGTATTTT.

The chain carries TRBV5-6 and TRBJ2-7, with 9 positions matching TRBD2. The germline V gene encodes CDR1 SGHDT and CDR2 YYEEEE. There are 15 residues in the CDR3. The junction had 5 bases not matched to a gene; V was cut back by 2 bases and J by 2 bases. The CDR3: CASSFGVAGAYEQYF. CDR3 in DNA: TGTGCCAGCAGCTTTGGGGTAGCGGGAGCCTACGAGCAGTACTTC.

The CDR3 DNA reads TGTGCCAGCAGTTGGGGGGATACGCAGTATTTT. Protein sequence: CASSWGDTQYF. V usage is TRBV12-3 or TRBV12-4 and J usage is TRBJ2-3; perhaps D is TRBD1 or TRBD2 (5 bases each). V shed 4 bases and J shed 6 bases, with 5 bases lying between them. This CDR3 is 11 amino acids long.

The table lists this clone with a count of one. The chain recombines TRBV2 with TRBJ2-7; D gene uncertain. The V gene lost 8 bases and the J gene lost 7 bases, with 21 bases spanning the gap. The CDR3 extends over 14 amino acids. The germline gives CDR1 SNHLY, CDR2 FYNNEI. This CDR3 reads CASSSEAGSAEQYF. As DNA, the CDR3 is TGTGCCAGCTCCTCAGAGGCTGGCTCGGCGGAGCAGTACTTC. The variable domain in full, completed from reference TRBV2 and TRBJ2-7, reads EPEVTQTPSHQVTQMGQEVILRCVPISNHLYFYWYRQILGQKVEFLVSFYNNEISEKSEIFDDQFSVERPDGSNFTLKIRSTKLEDSAMYFCASSSEAGSAEQYFGPGTRLTVT.

This clone was seen only once. The J gene is TRBJ1-1, the V gene TRBV19; D unresolved. Germline V gene sequence: CDR1 LNHDA, CDR2 SQIVND (reference sequence). CDR3 size: 13 residues. Trimming shortened V by 7 bases and J by 7 bases, and 16 bases separated the two germline ends. CDR3 sequence: CASIPPSISEAFF. The CDR3 DNA reads as TGTGCCAGTATCCCCCCATCTATTAGTGAAGCTTTCTTT.

V usage is TRBV3-1 (or the pseudogene TRBV3-2) and J usage is TRBJ2-5, with 11 bases identical to TRBD2. Germline V lookup: CDR1 LGHDT, CDR2 YNNKEL (reference sequence). The length of the CDR3 is 15 residues. The V gene end was trimmed by 5 bases and the J gene end by 5 bases; junction bases not matched to a gene: 7. CDR3 sequence (DNA): TGTGCCAGCAGCGATAGCGGGGGGGCCACGGAGACCCAGTACTTC. Translated: CASSDSGGATETQYF.

The chain joins TRBV7-9 to TRBJ1-1; 11 bases are shared with TRBD1. The CDR3 is 14 amino acids. J lost 6 bases, V lost 7 bases, and 7 bases had no gene match. Germline assignment: CDR1 SEHNR and CDR2 FQNEAQ (reference sequence). DNA of the CDR3: TGTGCCAGCACCGCCGGACAGGGGGCATCTGAAGCTTTCTTT. Its translation: CASTAGQGASEAFF.

This clone was found once. The chain uses TRBV7-9 and TRBJ1-2; D possibly corresponds to TRBD1 (5 bases). This CDR3 contains 13 residues. Germline CDR1 SEHNR, CDR2 FQNEAQ (reference sequence). The V end lost 5 bases, the J end lost 5 bases, and 12 bases lay between the germline ends. The chain's CDR3 is CASSPGLDYGYTF. CDR3 sequence (DNA): TGTGCCAGCAGCCCGGGACTAGATTATGGCTACACCTTC.

V usage is TRBV27 and J usage is TRBJ2-5; a possible D gene is TRBD2 (6 bases). Trimming pared 5 bases from V and 5 bases from J, leaving 21 bases between. The germline V gene encodes CDR1 MNHEY and CDR2 SMNVEV (reference sequence). The CDR3 extends over 16 amino acids. The CDR3 here is CASSPSGGGFWETQYF. The CDR3 nucleotides are TGTGCCAGCAGTCCGAGCGGTGGGGGGTTTTGGGAGACCCAGTACTTC.

This chain connects TRBV5-6 to TRBJ2-5; TRBD1 matches 9 bases. After removal of 4 bases from V and 3 bases from J, the junction contained 13 bases not matched to a gene. The CDR3 has 17 amino acids. Germline V CDR1 and CDR2: SGHDT, YYEEEE. This CDR3 reads CASSVLSGTGSEETQYF. In DNA, the CDR3 is TGTGCCAGCAGCGTTTTATCCGGGACAGGGAGCGAAGAGACCCAGTACTTC.

The chain carries TRBV5-6 and TRBJ1-2, with TRBD1 matching over 7 bases. V shed 1 base, J shed 9 bases, and the junction held 9 bases outside the gene matches. CDR1 and CDR2 from the germline V gene are SGHDT and YYEEEE. The CDR3 is 14 residues long. CDR3 in amino acids: CASSLNWDRGSYTF. The CDR3, as DNA: TGTGCCAGCAGCTTGAACTGGGACAGAGGCAGCTACACCTTC.

The chain uses TRBV7-9 and TRBJ2-7; no definite D call. The CDR3 runs 12 residues. The ends were cut back, 1 base at V and 2 bases at J, with 3 bases in the middle. Germline CDR1 and CDR2: SEHNR and FQNEAQ (reference sequence). The CDR3 region is CASSLGAYEQYV. In DNA form, the CDR3 reads TGTGCCAGCAGCTTAGGAGCCTACGAGCAGTACGTC.

The chain links TRBV2 to TRBJ2-2, with TRBD2 identical over 8 bases. Germline assignment: CDR1 SNHLY and CDR2 FYNNEI. V gave up 8 bases and J gave up 0 bases; unmatched junction bases: 5. The CDR3 is 15 residues long. The CDR3 DNA is TGTGCCAGCCTTAGCGGGGCCACGAACACCGGGGAGCTGTTTTTT. Translating gives CASLSGATNTGELFF.

This clone was observed once. This chain uses TRBV19 with TRBJ1-2, with TRBD1 matching over 11 bases. The CDR3 sequence is 15 residues long. Germline-derived CDR1 and CDR2 are LNHDA and SQIVND (reference sequence). V gave up 4 bases and J gave up 7 bases; unmatched junction bases: 8. CDR3 loop: CASSSPRTGGRGYTF. CDR3 sequence (DNA): TGTGCCAGTAGTAGCCCTCGGACAGGGGGCCGTGGCTACACCTTC.

This clone was seen a handful of times. The chain links TRBV5-1 to TRBJ2-7, with D uncertain. CDR3 length: 16 residues. V dropped 0 bases and J dropped 2 bases, with 15 bases sitting between them. Germline assignment: CDR1 SGHRS and CDR2 YFSETQ. CDR3 in DNA: TGCGCCAGCAGCTTGGCCTGGGAAGAGCGCACCTACGAGCAGTACTTC. It encodes CASSLAWEERTYEQYF.

The rearrangement uses TRBV12-3 or TRBV12-4 and TRBJ1-6; possibly TRBD1 for D (5 bases). Trimming shortened V by 2 bases and J by 7 bases, and 6 bases separated the two germline ends. The CDR3 loop spans 13 amino acids. Here the CDR3 DNA reads TGTGCCAGCAGTTTAAGGGGAAATTCACCCCTCCACTTT. This codes for CASSLRGNSPLHF.

The chain couples TRBV7-9 to TRBJ1-1; no clear D gene. V lost 2 bases and J 1 base, leaving 5 bases between the germline ends. Germline CDR1 and CDR2: SEHNR and FQNEAQ (reference sequence). The CDR3 totals 13 residues. Written as DNA, the CDR3 is TGTGCCAGCAGCTTATGGGGGAACACTGAAGCTTTCTTT. Its translation is CASSLWGNTEAFF. Full variable domain (missing parts from reference TRBV7-9 and TRBJ1-1): DTGVSQNPRHKITKRGQNVTFRCDPISEHNRLYWYRQTLGQGPEFLTYFQNEAQLEKSRLLSDRFSAERPKGSFSTLEIQRTEQGDSAMYLCASSLWGNTEAFFGQGTRLTVV.

This clone was seen at least ten times. The V and J genes are TRBV12-3 or TRBV12-4 and TRBJ1-1; D is ambiguous. The V end was cut by 3 bases, the J end by 0 bases, with 5 bases between. The CDR3 has 13 residues. CDR3 nucleotide sequence: TGTGCCAGCAGTTTTGAGGTGAACACTGAAGCTTTCTTT. This gives the protein CASSFEVNTEAFF.

J is TRBJ2-7 and V is TRBV2, with 8 bases aligning to TRBD1. V trimming: 6 bases; J trimming: 1 base; junction bases outside the gene matches: 8. Germline V gives CDR1 SNHLY, CDR2 FYNNEI. This CDR3 spans 15 amino acids. The CDR3 reads CASRLGQGFSYEQYF. The DNA of the CDR3 is TGTGCCAGCAGACTCGGACAGGGTTTTTCCTACGAGCAGTACTTC.

V and J are TRBV5-5 and TRBJ2-7; D may be TRBD1 (6 bases). CDR3 length equals 15 residues. The V end was cut by 0 bases, the J end by 4 bases, with 14 bases between. Per the germline V gene, CDR1 is SGHKS and CDR2 is YYEKEE (reference sequence). This CDR3 is CASSLGGQLDYEQYF. The CDR3 region has the DNA TGTGCCAGCAGCTTGGGAGGACAGTTAGATTACGAGCAGTACTTC.

The chain combines TRBV7-9 with TRBJ2-7; 9 bases are a match to TRBD2. The junction had 8 bases not matched to a gene; V was cut back by 5 bases and J by 3 bases. Germline V CDR1 and CDR2: SEHNR, FQNEAQ (reference sequence). There are 15 residues in the CDR3. Here the CDR3 DNA reads TGTGCCAGCAGCCCTAGGGTGACTAGCGGCTACGAGCAGTACTTC. Protein product: CASSPRVTSGYEQYF.

V is TRBV5-6 and J is TRBJ2-3; tentatively, D is TRBD2 (6 bases). Trimming took 2 bases from V and 5 from J, leaving 9 bases between them. The length of the CDR3 is 13 residues. Germline-derived CDR1 and CDR2 are SGHDT and YYEEEE. The CDR3, as DNA: TGTGCCAGCAGCTTTGTCGGGGGAGATACGCAGTATTTT. This encodes CASSFVGGDTQYF.

V usage is TRBV19 and J usage is TRBJ2-2; 7 bases agree with TRBD1. Germline V gene lookup returns CDR1 LNHDA and CDR2 SQIVND (reference sequence). The ends lost 4 bases at V and 11 bases at J; junction bases unmatched: 19. The CDR3 covers 17 residues. The CDR3 sequence: CASSKSTGAMGSGELFF. The CDR3 coding sequence is TGTGCCAGTAGTAAAAGTACAGGGGCCATGGGTTCAGGAGAGCTGTTTTTT.

The chain combines TRBV14 with TRBJ2-1, with TRBD2 identical over 14 bases. V lost 2 bases and J lost 15; bases outside the gene matches: 6. There are 14 residues in the CDR3. The V gene's germline CDR1 is SGHDN and CDR2 FVKESK. For the CDR3, the DNA is TGTGCCAGCAGCCAAAATCGACTAGCGGGAGGGATGTTCTTC. Translation gives CASSQNRLAGGMFF.

The rearrangement joins TRBV2 to TRBJ2-7; maybe TRBD2 (5 bases). V lost 4 bases and J lost 6, with 10 bases in between. In germline, CDR1 is SNHLY, CDR2 FYNNEI. The CDR3 length is 12 residues. CDR3 nucleotides: TGTGCCAGCAGTGGAGGGCTACTCGAGCAGTACTTC. The encoded protein is CASSGGLLEQYF.

The chain is built from TRBV24-1 and TRBJ2-3; no clear D. Germline-derived CDR1 and CDR2 are KGHDR and SFDVKD. Trimming cost V 9 bases and J 3 bases, with 9 bases left between them. The CDR3 has 12 residues. The CDR3 bases are TGTGCCACCGGAGACCCAACAGATACGCAGTATTTT. This sequence encodes CATGDPTDTQYF.